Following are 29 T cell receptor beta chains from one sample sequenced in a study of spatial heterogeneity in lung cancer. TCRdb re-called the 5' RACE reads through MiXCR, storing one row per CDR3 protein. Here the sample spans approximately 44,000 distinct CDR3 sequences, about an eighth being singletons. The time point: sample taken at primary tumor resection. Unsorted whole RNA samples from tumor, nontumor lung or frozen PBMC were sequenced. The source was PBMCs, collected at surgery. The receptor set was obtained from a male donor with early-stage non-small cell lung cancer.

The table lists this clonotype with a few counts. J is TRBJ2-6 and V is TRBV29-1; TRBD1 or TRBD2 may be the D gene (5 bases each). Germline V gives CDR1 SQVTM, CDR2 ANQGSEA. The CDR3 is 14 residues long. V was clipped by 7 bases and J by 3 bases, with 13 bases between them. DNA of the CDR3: TGCAGCGCCGGGACGGATGTTGGGGCCAACGTCCTGACTTTC. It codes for CSAGTDVGANVLTF.

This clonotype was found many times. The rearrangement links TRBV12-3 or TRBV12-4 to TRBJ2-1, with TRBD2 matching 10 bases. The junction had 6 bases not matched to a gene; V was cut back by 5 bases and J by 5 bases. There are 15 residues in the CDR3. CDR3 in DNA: TGTGCCAGCAGTCCCCGACTAGCGGGCCACAATGAGCAGTTCTTC. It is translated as CASSPRLAGHNEQFF.

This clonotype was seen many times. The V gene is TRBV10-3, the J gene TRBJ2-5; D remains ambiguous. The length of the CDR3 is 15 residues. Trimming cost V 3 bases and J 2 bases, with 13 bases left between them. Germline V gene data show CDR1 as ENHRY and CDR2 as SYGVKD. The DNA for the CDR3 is TGTGCCATCAGTGATGGGCCCCTTCAGCAAGAGACCCAGTACTTC. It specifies CAISDGPLQQETQYF.

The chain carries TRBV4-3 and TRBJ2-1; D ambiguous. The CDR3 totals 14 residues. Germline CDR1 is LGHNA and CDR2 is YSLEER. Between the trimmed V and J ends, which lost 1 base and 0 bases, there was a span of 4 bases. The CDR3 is CASSQGASYNEQFF. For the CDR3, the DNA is TGCGCCAGCAGCCAAGGGGCCTCCTACAATGAGCAGTTCTTC.

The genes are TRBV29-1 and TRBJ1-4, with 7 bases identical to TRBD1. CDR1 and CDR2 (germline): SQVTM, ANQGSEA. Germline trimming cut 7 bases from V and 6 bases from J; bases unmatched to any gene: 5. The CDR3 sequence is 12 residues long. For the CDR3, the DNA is TGCAGCGGCGGACAGGACCATGAAAAACTGTTTTTT. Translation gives CSGGQDHEKLFF.

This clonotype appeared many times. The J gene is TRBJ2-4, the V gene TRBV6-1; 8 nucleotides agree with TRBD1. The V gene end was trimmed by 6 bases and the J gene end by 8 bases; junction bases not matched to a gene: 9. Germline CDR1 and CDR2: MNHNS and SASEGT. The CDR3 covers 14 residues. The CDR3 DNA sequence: TGTGCCAGCAGAAAACAGGGGGAAGGTGACATTCAGTACTTC. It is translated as CASRKQGEGDIQYF.

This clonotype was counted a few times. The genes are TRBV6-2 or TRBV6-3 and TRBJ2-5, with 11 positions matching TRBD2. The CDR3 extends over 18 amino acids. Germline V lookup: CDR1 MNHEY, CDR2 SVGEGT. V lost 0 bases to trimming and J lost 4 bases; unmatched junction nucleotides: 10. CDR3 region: CASSYSWSSGTSGETQYF. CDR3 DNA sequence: TGTGCCAGCAGTTACTCCTGGTCCTCCGGGACTAGCGGAGAGACCCAGTACTTC.

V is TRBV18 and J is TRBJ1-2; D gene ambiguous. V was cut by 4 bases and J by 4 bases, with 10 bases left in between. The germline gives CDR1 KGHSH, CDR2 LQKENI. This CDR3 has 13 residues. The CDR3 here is CASSQDLLYGYTF. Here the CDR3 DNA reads TGTGCCAGCTCACAAGACTTGCTCTATGGCTACACCTTC.

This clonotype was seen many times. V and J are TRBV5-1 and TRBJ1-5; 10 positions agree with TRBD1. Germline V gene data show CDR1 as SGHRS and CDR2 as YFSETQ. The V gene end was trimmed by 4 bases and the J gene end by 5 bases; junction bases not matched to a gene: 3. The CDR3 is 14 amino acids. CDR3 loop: CASSVGQGDQPQHF. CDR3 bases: TGCGCCAGCAGCGTAGGACAGGGGGATCAGCCCCAGCATTTT.

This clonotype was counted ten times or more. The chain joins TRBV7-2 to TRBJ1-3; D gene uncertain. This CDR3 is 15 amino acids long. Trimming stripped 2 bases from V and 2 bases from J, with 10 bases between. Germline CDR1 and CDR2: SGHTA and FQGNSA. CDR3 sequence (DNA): TGTGCCAGCAGCTTAAGGCAGTATCCTGGAAACACCATATATTTT. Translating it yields CASSLRQYPGNTIYF.

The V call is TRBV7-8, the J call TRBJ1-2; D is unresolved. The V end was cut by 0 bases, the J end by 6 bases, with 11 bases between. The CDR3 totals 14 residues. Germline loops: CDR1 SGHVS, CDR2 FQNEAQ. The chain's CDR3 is CASSLALTSDGYTF. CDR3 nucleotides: TGTGCCAGCAGCTTAGCGCTGACTTCCGATGGCTACACCTTC.

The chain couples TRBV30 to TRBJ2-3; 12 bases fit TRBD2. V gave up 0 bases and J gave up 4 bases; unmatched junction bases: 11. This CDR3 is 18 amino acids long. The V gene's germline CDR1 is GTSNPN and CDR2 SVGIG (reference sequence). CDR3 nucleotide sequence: TGTGCCTGGAGTGTAAGTCCCGTGACTAGCGGGAGCGCAGATACGCAGTATTTT. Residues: CAWSVSPVTSGSADTQYF.

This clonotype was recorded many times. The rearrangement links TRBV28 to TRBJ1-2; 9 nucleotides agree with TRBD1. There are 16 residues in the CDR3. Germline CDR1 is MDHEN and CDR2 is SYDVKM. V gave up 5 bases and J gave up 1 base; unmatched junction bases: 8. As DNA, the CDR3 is TGTGCCAGCAGTCCGGCCGACAGGGGGAGTAACTATGGCTACACCTTC. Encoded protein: CASSPADRGSNYGYTF.

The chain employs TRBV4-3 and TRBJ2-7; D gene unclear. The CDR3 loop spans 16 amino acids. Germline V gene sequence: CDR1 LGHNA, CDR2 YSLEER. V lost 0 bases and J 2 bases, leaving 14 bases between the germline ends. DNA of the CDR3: TGCGCCAGCAGCCAAGATATTGGGCACTTCCCCTACGAGCAGTACTTC. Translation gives CASSQDIGHFPYEQYF.

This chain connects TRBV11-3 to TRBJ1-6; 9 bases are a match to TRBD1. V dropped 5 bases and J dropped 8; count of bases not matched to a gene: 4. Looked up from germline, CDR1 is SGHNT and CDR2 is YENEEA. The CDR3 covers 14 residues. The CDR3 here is CASSTRTGDSPLHF. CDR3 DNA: TGTGCCAGCAGCACCCGGACAGGGGATTCACCCCTCCACTTT.

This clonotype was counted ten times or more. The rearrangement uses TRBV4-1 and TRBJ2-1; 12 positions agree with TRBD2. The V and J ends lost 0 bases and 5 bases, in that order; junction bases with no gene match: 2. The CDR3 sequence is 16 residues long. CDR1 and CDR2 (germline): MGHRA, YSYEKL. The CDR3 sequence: CASSQEGLAGNNEQFF. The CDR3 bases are TGCGCCAGCAGCCAAGAAGGACTAGCGGGGAACAATGAGCAGTTCTTC.

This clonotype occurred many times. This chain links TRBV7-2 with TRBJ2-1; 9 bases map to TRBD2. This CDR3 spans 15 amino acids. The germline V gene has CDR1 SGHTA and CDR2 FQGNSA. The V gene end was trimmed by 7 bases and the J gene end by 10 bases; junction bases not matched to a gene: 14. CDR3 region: CASTNSGSSGREQFF. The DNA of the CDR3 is TGTGCCAGCACCAATAGCGGGAGTAGCGGGCGGGAGCAGTTCTTC.

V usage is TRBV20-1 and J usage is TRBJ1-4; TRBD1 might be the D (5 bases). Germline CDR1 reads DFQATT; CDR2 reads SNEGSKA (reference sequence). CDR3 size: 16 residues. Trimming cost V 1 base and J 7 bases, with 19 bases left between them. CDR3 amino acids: CSARGGGTAAGEKLFF. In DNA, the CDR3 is TGCAGTGCTAGAGGGGGAGGGACTGCGGCGGGTGAAAAACTGTTTTTT.

The CDR3 coding sequence is TGTGCCAGCAGGCCCGGAGGGGGGACGCAGTACTTC. This translates into CASRPGGGTQYF. The chain is built from TRBV6-2 or TRBV6-3 and TRBJ2-7; the D gene could be TRBD1 or TRBD2 (6 bases each). Germline lookup yields CDR1 MNHEY and CDR2 SVGEGT. Trimming removed 6 bases at V and 9 bases at J, with 15 bases between. The length of the CDR3 is 12 residues.

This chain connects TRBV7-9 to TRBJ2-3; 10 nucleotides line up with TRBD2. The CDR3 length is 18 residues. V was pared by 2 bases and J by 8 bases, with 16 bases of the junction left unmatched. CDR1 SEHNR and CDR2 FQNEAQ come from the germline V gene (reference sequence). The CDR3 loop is CASSLMPPGLAKIGTQYF. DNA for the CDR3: TGTGCCAGCAGCTTAATGCCTCCGGGACTAGCGAAGATTGGTACGCAGTATTTT. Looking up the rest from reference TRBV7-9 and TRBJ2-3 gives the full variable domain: DTGVSQNPRHKITKRGQNVTFRCDPISEHNRLYWYRQTLGQGPEFLTYFQNEAQLEKSRLLSDRFSAERPKGSFSTLEIQRTEQGDSAMYLCASSLMPPGLAKIGTQYFGPGTRLTVL.

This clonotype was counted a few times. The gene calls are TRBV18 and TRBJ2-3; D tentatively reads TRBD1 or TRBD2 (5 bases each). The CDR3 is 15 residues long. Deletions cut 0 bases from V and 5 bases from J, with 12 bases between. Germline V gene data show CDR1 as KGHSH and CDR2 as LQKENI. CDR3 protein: CASSPPLGVRDTQYF. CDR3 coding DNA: TGTGCCAGCTCACCACCGTTGGGGGTTAGAGATACGCAGTATTTT.

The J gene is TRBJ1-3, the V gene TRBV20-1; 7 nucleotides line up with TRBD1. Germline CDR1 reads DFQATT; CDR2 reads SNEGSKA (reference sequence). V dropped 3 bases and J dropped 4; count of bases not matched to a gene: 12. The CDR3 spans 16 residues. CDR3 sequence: CSASWGTTGRGNTIYF. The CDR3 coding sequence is TGCAGTGCTAGTTGGGGGACGACAGGGAGAGGAAACACCATATATTTT.

The CDR3 loop reads CASSLAPGSNQPQHF. The CDR3 region has the DNA TGTGCCAGCAGCTTAGCCCCGGGCAGCAATCAGCCCCAGCATTTT. The gene calls are TRBV11-2 and TRBJ1-5; D is unresolved. Germline CDR1 reads SGHAT; CDR2 reads FQNNGV. The CDR3 is 15 amino acids. Trimming pared 1 base from V and 1 base from J, leaving 8 bases between.

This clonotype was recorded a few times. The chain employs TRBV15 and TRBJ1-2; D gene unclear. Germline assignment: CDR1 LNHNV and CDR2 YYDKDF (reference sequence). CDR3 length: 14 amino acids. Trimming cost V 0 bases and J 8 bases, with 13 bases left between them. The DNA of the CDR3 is TGTGCCACCAGCAGAGATAATGGGTCAGGAGGCTACACCTTC. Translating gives CATSRDNGSGGYTF.

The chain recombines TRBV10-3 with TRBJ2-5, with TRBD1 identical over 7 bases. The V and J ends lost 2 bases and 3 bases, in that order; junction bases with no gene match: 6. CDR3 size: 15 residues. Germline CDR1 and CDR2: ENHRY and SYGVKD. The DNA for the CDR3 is TGTGCCATCAGTGAGCCACTGACAGGGAAAGAGACCCAGTACTTC. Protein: CAISEPLTGKETQYF.

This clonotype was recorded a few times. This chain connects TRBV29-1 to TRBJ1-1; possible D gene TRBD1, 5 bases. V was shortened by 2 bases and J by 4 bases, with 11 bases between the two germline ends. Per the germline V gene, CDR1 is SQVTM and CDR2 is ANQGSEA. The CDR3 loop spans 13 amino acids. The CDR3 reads CSVEWGRGTEAFF. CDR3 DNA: TGCAGCGTTGAATGGGGAAGGGGCACTGAAGCTTTCTTT.

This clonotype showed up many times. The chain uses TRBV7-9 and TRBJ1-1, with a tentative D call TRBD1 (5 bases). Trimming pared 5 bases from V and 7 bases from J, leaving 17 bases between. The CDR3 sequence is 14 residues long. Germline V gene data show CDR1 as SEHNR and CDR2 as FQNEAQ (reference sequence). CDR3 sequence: CASSRLRGAGEAFF. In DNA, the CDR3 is TGTGCCAGCAGCCGGCTTAGGGGCGCCGGTGAAGCTTTCTTT. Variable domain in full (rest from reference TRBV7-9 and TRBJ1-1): DTGVSQNPRHKITKRGQNVTFRCDPISEHNRLYWYRQTLGQGPEFLTYFQNEAQLEKSRLLSDRFSAERPKGSFSTLEIQRTEQGDSAMYLCASSRLRGAGEAFFGQGTRLTVV.

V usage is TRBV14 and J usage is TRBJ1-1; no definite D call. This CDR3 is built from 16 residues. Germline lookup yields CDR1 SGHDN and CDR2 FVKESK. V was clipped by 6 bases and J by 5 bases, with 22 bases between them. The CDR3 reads CASRASDKGGWTEAFF. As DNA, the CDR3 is TGTGCCAGCAGGGCCTCCGACAAGGGAGGGTGGACTGAAGCTTTCTTT.

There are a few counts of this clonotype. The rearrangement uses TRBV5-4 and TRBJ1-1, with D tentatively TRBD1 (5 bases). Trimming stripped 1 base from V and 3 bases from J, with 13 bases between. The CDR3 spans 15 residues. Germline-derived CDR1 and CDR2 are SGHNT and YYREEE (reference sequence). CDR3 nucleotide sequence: TGTGCCAGCAGCTTGAATGAGGGGCGCTACACTGAAGCTTTCTTT. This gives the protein CASSLNEGRYTEAFF.